Each of the 32 T cell receptor beta chains below was sequenced from the same sample in a study of T cell responses to AZD1222 COVID-19 vaccine. Only in-frame clones appear in the TCRdb table, and some are missing; sequencing was by immunoSEQ multiplex PCR. This table holds some 97,000 clones, 88% found once. The sequencing used peripheral blood, collected on day 0 of AZD1222 vaccination. These receptors were obtained from an adult in good health.

This chain uses TRBV6-2 or TRBV6-3 with TRBJ1-1, with D tentatively TRBD1 (6 bases). Trimming shortened V by 5 bases and J by 6 bases, and 13 bases separated the two germline ends. There are 13 residues in the CDR3. Germline loops: CDR1 MNHEY, CDR2 SVGEGT. The CDR3 nucleotides read TGTGCCAGCAGTGGACAGCCACACCCTGAAGCTTTCTTT. Translating it yields CASSGQPHPEAFF.

The rearrangement links TRBV4-2 to TRBJ2-3; 10 bases agree with TRBD2. Per germline, CDR1 LGHNA and CDR2 YNFKEQ. CDR3 length equals 20 residues. V shed 0 bases, J shed 7 bases, and the junction held 19 bases outside the gene matches. CDR3 sequence (DNA): TGTGCCAGCAGCCAAGATGTCCCTGGTATGCTAGCGGGAGAGGGCCATACGCAGTATTTT. It encodes CASSQDVPGMLAGEGHTQYF.

The chain has TRBV27 and TRBJ1-1; D might be TRBD1 (5 bases). CDR3 length: 13 amino acids. Trimming stripped 5 bases from V and 5 bases from J, with 12 bases between. CDR1 MNHEY and CDR2 SMNVEV come from the germline V gene (reference sequence). CDR3 region: CASSPQGRTEAFF. CDR3 coding DNA: TGTGCCAGCAGTCCGCAGGGAAGAACTGAAGCTTTCTTT.

CDR3 protein: CATSRAGRRDQPQHF. In nucleotides, the CDR3 is TGTGCCACCAGCAGAGCGGGGAGGAGGGATCAGCCCCAGCATTTT. V gene TRBV15 combines with J gene TRBJ1-5, with D hard to call. Germline lookup yields CDR1 LNHNV and CDR2 YYDKDF (reference sequence). The CDR3 is 15 residues long. Trimming cost V 1 base and J 5 bases, with 12 bases left between them.

V is TRBV18 and J is TRBJ2-5; 8 bases align to TRBD1. V was clipped by 0 bases and J by 2 bases; unmatched bases: 8. Germline V gives CDR1 KGHSH, CDR2 LQKENI. This CDR3 contains 17 residues. The DNA for the CDR3 is TGTGCCAGCTCACCACCGTGGATCACAGGGGGGCAAGAGACCCAGTACTTC. Amino acids: CASSPPWITGGQETQYF.

The chain carries TRBV7-2 and TRBJ2-2; D is ambiguous. The germline V gene encodes CDR1 SGHTA and CDR2 FQGNSA. This CDR3 has 13 amino acids. V was pared by 5 bases and J by 4 bases, with 8 bases between. The CDR3 coding sequence is TGTGCCAGCAGCCCGCGGCCCACCGGGGAGCTGTTTTTT. Translation gives CASSPRPTGELFF.

The rearrangement links TRBV25-1 to TRBJ1-4, with 7 bases aligning to TRBD1. This CDR3 has 13 residues. V lost 8 bases to trimming and J lost 4 bases; unmatched junction nucleotides: 4. Germline assignment: CDR1 MGHDK and CDR2 SYGVNS. The CDR3 here is CASQGQYNEKLFF. The CDR3 DNA sequence: TGTGCCAGCCAGGGACAGTATAATGAAAAACTGTTTTTT.

V and J are TRBV19 and TRBJ2-1, with D tentatively TRBD2 (6 bases). V lost 7 bases and J lost 0, with 10 bases in between. Germline-derived CDR1 and CDR2 are LNHDA and SQIVND (reference sequence). This CDR3 spans 14 amino acids. The CDR3: CASKQRASYNEQFF. DNA of the CDR3: TGTGCCAGTAAACAGCGGGCCTCCTACAATGAGCAGTTCTTC.

The V call is TRBV10-3, the J call TRBJ1-6; perhaps TRBD1 as D (6 bases). CDR3 size: 13 residues. The ends were cut back, 6 bases at V and 7 bases at J, with 10 bases in the middle. Germline assignment: CDR1 ENHRY and CDR2 SYGVKD. The CDR3 sequence: CAIRDSLNSPLHF. CDR3 DNA: TGTGCCATCAGGGACAGTTTAAATTCACCCCTCCACTTT.

The chain recombines TRBV3-1 (or the pseudogene TRBV3-2) with TRBJ1-5; weak D call: TRBD1 (6 bases). This CDR3 spans 17 amino acids. Trimming pared 4 bases from V and 5 bases from J, leaving 21 bases between. Germline lookup yields CDR1 LGHDT and CDR2 YNNKEL (reference sequence). The CDR3 loop reads CASSPDPRGKGYQPQHF. The CDR3 DNA reads as TGTGCCAGCAGCCCAGACCCCAGGGGAAAGGGTTATCAGCCCCAGCATTTT.

This chain links TRBV28 with TRBJ1-1; D gene uncertain. Germline V gene data show CDR1 as MDHEN and CDR2 as SYDVKM. This CDR3 comprises 14 residues. V was shortened by 1 base and J by 8 bases, with 14 bases between the two germline ends. CDR3 coding DNA: TGTGCCAGCAGTTTATCCAATCCGGCCCTAGAAGCTTTCTTT. Protein: CASSLSNPALEAFF.

This sequence joins TRBV6-2 or TRBV6-3 and TRBJ1-5; 10 nucleotides match TRBD1. This CDR3 has 16 amino acids. Trimming at V came to 0 bases and at J to 4 bases, leaving 3 bases not matched to a gene. Germline assignment: CDR1 MNHEY and CDR2 SVGEGT. In DNA form, the CDR3 reads TGTGCCAGCAGTTACTCTCTGGGACAGGGGAATCAGCCCCAGCATTTT. It yields the protein CASSYSLGQGNQPQHF.

This clone was detected once. The chain joins TRBV30 to TRBJ2-7, with 8 positions matching TRBD1. Germline V gives CDR1 GTSNPN, CDR2 SVGIG (reference sequence). This CDR3 has 15 amino acids. The V and J ends lost 3 bases and 2 bases, in that order; junction bases with no gene match: 9. The chain's CDR3 is CAWSIYLGQAYEQYF. In DNA form, the CDR3 reads TGTGCCTGGAGCATCTACCTGGGACAGGCCTACGAGCAGTACTTC.

V and J are TRBV7-9 and TRBJ2-6; D gene unclear. Between the trimmed V and J ends, which lost 3 bases and 2 bases, there was a span of 8 bases. Germline V gene lookup returns CDR1 SEHNR and CDR2 FQNEAQ (reference sequence). The CDR3 contains 15 residues. The CDR3 sequence: CASSLSGTGANVLTF. The CDR3 nucleotides are TGTGCCAGCAGCTTGTCGGGCACTGGGGCCAACGTCCTGACTTTC.

This chain links TRBV27 with TRBJ2-7, with no clear D. Trimming shortened V by 6 bases and J by 5 bases, and 14 bases separated the two germline ends. Germline loops: CDR1 MNHEY, CDR2 SMNVEV (reference sequence). CDR3 length: 13 amino acids. The CDR3 region is CASRGRPWDEQYF. CDR3 nucleotides: TGTGCCAGCAGAGGACGGCCGTGGGACGAGCAGTACTTC.

This chain uses TRBV5-1 with TRBJ2-7; 10 bases map to TRBD1. This CDR3 comprises 20 residues. The trim removed 1 base at V and 6 bases at J, leaving 22 bases unmatched. Germline V lookup: CDR1 SGHRS, CDR2 YFSETQ. Here the CDR3 DNA reads TGCGCCAGCAGCTTGCCCCCTCCGGGACAGGGGCCAACCAAGAGGGGCGAGCAGTACTTC. Protein product: CASSLPPPGQGPTKRGEQYF.

The genes are TRBV19 and TRBJ2-1; TRBD2 aligns across 8 bases. There are 16 residues in the CDR3. Germline V gene lookup returns CDR1 LNHDA and CDR2 SQIVND (reference sequence). V shed 5 bases and J 0 bases; nucleotides not matched to a gene: 6. In nucleotides, the CDR3 is TGTGCCAGTAGTGAACTAGCGGTGAGCTCCTACAATGAGCAGTTCTTC. Its protein is CASSELAVSSYNEQFF.

This rearrangement joins TRBV3-1 (or the pseudogene TRBV3-2) to TRBJ2-7; tentatively, D is TRBD1 (6 bases). V lost 3 bases to trimming and J lost 9 bases, with 12 bases between them. From germline, CDR1 is LGHDT and CDR2 YNNKEL (reference sequence). The CDR3 extends over 12 amino acids. For the CDR3, the DNA is TGTGCCAGCAGCCAGACCGACAGGTGGCAGTACTTC. Protein sequence: CASSQTDRWQYF.

The chain is built from TRBV2 and TRBJ1-1; D is unclear. The CDR3 extends over 11 amino acids. Germline CDR1 and CDR2: SNHLY and FYNNEI. Trimming took 3 bases from V and 9 from J, leaving 8 bases between them. CDR3 protein: CASSERVKAFF. The CDR3 DNA reads as TGTGCCAGCAGTGAGCGGGTCAAAGCTTTCTTT. Filled out from reference TRBV2 and TRBJ1-1, the complete variable domain reads EPEVTQTPSHQVTQMGQEVILRCVPISNHLYFYWYRQILGQKVEFLVSFYNNEISEKSEIFDDQFSVERPDGSNFTLKIRSTKLEDSAMYFCASSERVKAFFGQGTRLTVV.

The V and J genes are TRBV11-3 and TRBJ1-1; D not resolved. CDR1 SGHNT and CDR2 YENEEA come from the germline V gene. This CDR3 contains 14 residues. Trimming cost V 0 bases and J 4 bases, with 9 bases left between them. This CDR3 reads CASSLERSGTEAFF. As DNA, the CDR3 is TGTGCCAGCAGCTTAGAACGGAGTGGCACTGAAGCTTTCTTT.

The gene calls are TRBV6-2 or TRBV6-3 and TRBJ2-1; 10 bases match TRBD2. This CDR3 spans 16 amino acids. Trimming took 5 bases from V and 10 from J; bases not matched to a gene: 14. Germline CDR1 reads MNHEY; CDR2 reads SVGEGT. The CDR3 DNA is TGTGCCAGCAGTAAACGACGGCCTAGCGGGGGTTTCGAGCAGTTCTTC. This codes for CASSKRRPSGGFEQFF.

The chain recombines TRBV27 with TRBJ2-7; no definite D call. The CDR3 covers 16 residues. In germline, CDR1 is MNHEY, CDR2 SMNVEV (reference sequence). The germline V and J ends were trimmed by 0 bases and 4 bases, with 16 bases remaining between them. The CDR3 DNA reads as TGTGCCAGCAGTTTATCCTTCCGCAGGTTTGGTTACGAGCAGTACTTC. Translating it yields CASSLSFRRFGYEQYF.

The chain couples TRBV7-8 to TRBJ2-4; D call uncertain. The ends were cut back, 1 base at V and 2 bases at J, with 18 bases in the middle. Germline values: CDR1 SGHVS, CDR2 FQNEAQ. This CDR3 contains 18 residues. This CDR3 reads CASSLVVLSGLSKNIQYF. CDR3 DNA: TGTGCCAGCAGCTTAGTGGTGCTTTCCGGGCTTTCCAAAAACATTCAGTACTTC.

The chain carries TRBV9 and TRBJ2-5, with a weak D call TRBD2 (5 bases). The CDR3 runs to 16 residues. Germline-derived CDR1 and CDR2 are SGDLS and YYNGEE. Trimming cost V 0 bases and J 6 bases, with 18 bases left between them. CDR3 residues: CASSVDATIVRQTQYF. The CDR3 DNA reads as TGTGCCAGCAGCGTAGACGCGACTATCGTGAGACAGACCCAGTACTTC.

This chain links TRBV7-9 with TRBJ2-3, with D tentatively TRBD2 (6 bases). This CDR3 is 16 amino acids long. V was pared by 5 bases and J by 9 bases, with 24 bases between. Germline-derived CDR1 and CDR2 are SEHNR and FQNEAQ (reference sequence). CDR3 protein: CASSPPGLSTVVTQYF. CDR3 DNA sequence: TGTGCCAGCAGCCCTCCGGGACTCTCGACAGTGGTAACGCAGTATTTT. Variable domain in full (rest from reference TRBV7-9 and TRBJ2-3): DTGVSQNPRHKITKRGQNVTFRCDPISEHNRLYWYRQTLGQGPEFLTYFQNEAQLEKSRLLSDRFSAERPKGSFSTLEIQRTEQGDSAMYLCASSPPGLSTVVTQYFGPGTRLTVL.

J is TRBJ2-3 and V is TRBV5-1, with TRBD2 identical over 15 bases. V trimming: 4 bases; J trimming: 3 bases; junction bases outside the gene matches: 6. The germline V gene has CDR1 SGHRS and CDR2 YFSETQ. This CDR3 is built from 17 residues. CDR3 nucleotide sequence: TGCGCCAGCAGCCTAAGGACTAGCGGGAGGGGTACAGATACGCAGTATTTT. Translating it yields CASSLRTSGRGTDTQYF.

This clone was counted a few times. V and J are TRBV30 and TRBJ1-1, with D tentatively TRBD1 (5 bases). V lost 3 bases and J lost 0, with 14 bases in between. The germline V gene has CDR1 GTSNPN and CDR2 SVGIG (reference sequence). CDR3 length: 15 amino acids. For the CDR3, the DNA is TGTGCCTGGAGCCCAGGGCGCCGCATGAACACTGAAGCTTTCTTT. Its translation: CAWSPGRRMNTEAFF.

The chain carries TRBV6-5 and TRBJ2-7; no definite D call. The germline V gene has CDR1 MNHEY and CDR2 SVGAGI. This CDR3 contains 12 residues. Between the trimmed V and J ends, which lost 4 bases and 5 bases, there was a span of 9 bases. CDR3 sequence (DNA): TGTGCCAGCAGTTCCGGAAAGAACGAGCAGTACTTC. This gives the protein CASSSGKNEQYF.

The rearrangement links TRBV6-2 or TRBV6-3 to TRBJ2-1; D is ambiguous. Germline CDR1 reads MNHEY; CDR2 reads SVGEGT. Trimming shortened V by 1 base and J by 5 bases, and 9 bases separated the two germline ends. The CDR3 has 14 residues. CDR3 nucleotide sequence: TGTGCCAGCAGTTACTGGAGTGTCCACAATGAGCAGTTCTTC. This codes for CASSYWSVHNEQFF.

The gene calls are TRBV18 and TRBJ1-1; 8 bases are a match to TRBD1. Trimming at V came to 3 bases and at J to 5 bases, leaving 8 bases not matched to a gene. Germline V lookup: CDR1 KGHSH, CDR2 LQKENI. The CDR3 loop spans 15 amino acids. DNA for the CDR3: TGTGCCAGCTCACCGTCAGGGGGCAAGGGGACTGAAGCTTTCTTT. Translation: CASSPSGGKGTEAFF.

The rearrangement joins TRBV11-2 to TRBJ1-1; a weak D match, TRBD1 (5 bases). Trimming took off 4 bases at V and 10 bases at J, with 19 bases between the two ends. The CDR3 is 14 residues long. In germline, CDR1 is SGHAT, CDR2 FQNNGV. CDR3 in DNA: TGTGCCAGCAGCTCGCCTTCCACCGGCGGGGGAGCTTTCTTT. Protein sequence: CASSSPSTGGGAFF.

J is TRBJ2-7 and V is TRBV14; no clear D. Germline assignment: CDR1 SGHDN and CDR2 FVKESK. The CDR3 is made up of 12 amino acids. The V gene lost 4 bases and the J gene lost 0 bases, with 4 bases spanning the gap. CDR3 DNA sequence: TGTGCCAGCAGCCTCACCTCCTACGAGCAGTACTTC. This sequence encodes CASSLTSYEQYF.